The sequence of this T cell receptor (beta chain) was determined in a study of blood T cells in healthy people across ages. The use of a sample-barcoded 5' primer and a J-beta primer mix characterized a second PCR of roughly 6 to 12 cycles. A single record per CDR3 protein comes from TCRdb applying MiXCR to the 5' RACE reads. The sample contains 1.8 million or so distinct CDR3 sequences, approximately 39% of which appear only once. A few counts support this clonotype. Input material: blood. The clonotype originates from a human donor in good health.

Here the CDR3 reads CASSPSSGHHPYEQYF. CDR3 in DNA: TGTGCCAGCAGCCCTAGTTCGGGACACCACCCCTACGAGCAGTACTTC. The rearrangement joins TRBV27 to TRBJ2-7, with D possibly TRBD1 on 6 matching bases. The CDR3 has 16 amino acids. Germline V gives CDR1 MNHEY, CDR2 SMNVEV (reference sequence). Trimming removed 6 bases from V and 2 bases from J, with 20 bases in between.